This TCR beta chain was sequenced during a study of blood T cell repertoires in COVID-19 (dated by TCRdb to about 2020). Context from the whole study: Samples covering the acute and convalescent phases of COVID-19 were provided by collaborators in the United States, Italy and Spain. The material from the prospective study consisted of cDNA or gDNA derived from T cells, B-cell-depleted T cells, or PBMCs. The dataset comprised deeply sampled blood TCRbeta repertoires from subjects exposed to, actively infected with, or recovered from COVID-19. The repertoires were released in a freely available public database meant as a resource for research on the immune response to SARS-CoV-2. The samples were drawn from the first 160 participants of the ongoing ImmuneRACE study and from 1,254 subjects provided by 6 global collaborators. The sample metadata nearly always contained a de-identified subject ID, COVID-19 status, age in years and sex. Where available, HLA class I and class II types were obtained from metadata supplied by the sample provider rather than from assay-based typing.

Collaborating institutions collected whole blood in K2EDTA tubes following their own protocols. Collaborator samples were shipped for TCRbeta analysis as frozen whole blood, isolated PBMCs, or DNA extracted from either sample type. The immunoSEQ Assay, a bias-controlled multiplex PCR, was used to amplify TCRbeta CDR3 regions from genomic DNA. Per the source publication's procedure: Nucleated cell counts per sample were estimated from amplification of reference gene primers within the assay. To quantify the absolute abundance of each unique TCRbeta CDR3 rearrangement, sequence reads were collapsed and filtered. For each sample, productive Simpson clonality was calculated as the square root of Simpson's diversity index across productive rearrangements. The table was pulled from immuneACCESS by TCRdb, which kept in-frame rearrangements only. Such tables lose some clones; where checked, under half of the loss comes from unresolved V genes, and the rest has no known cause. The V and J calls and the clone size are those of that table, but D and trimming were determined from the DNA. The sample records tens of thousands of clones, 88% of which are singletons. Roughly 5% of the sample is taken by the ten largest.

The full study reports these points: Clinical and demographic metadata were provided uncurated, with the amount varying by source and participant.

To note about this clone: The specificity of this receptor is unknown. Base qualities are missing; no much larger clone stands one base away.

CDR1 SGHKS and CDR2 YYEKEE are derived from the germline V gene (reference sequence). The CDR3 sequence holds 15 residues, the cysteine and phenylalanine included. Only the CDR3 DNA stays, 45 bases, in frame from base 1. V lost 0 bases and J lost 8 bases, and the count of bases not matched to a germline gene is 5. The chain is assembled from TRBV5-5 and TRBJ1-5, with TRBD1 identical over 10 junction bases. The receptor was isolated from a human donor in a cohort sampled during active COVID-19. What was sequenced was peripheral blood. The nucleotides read TGTGCCAGCAGCTTGGTGGGACAGGGGTTTGAGCCCCAGCATTTT. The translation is CASSLVGQGFEPQHF.